These T cell receptor beta chains were read from a single sample in a study of T cell changes during pregnancy in multiple sclerosis. The data were produced by immunoSEQ multiplex PCR, yet TCRdb's version contains in-frame clones alone and is incomplete. The sample carries roughly 100,000 clones, more than 85% recorded once. This specimen consisted of peripheral blood, obtained after pregnancy. These receptors came from a female donor with multiple sclerosis, enrolled in a pregnancy study. CDR3s include the opening cysteine and the closing phenylalanine or tryptophan. The D gene is left open where the match is weak. Size values are once, few and many counts, or a class for expanded clones, and some rows have none.

d_call: TRBD2; clone_size: once; j_call: TRBJ2-2; v_call: TRBV2; cdr3_aa: CASSQAILAGANTGELFF; cdr3_nt: TGTGCCAGCAGTCAAGCAATCCTAGCGGGGGCGAACACCGGGGAGCTGTTTTTT
d_call: TRBD1; clone_size: .; j_call: TRBJ2-2; v_call: TRBV5-1; cdr3_aa: CASSPEGQGRGTGELFF; cdr3_nt: TGCGCCAGCAGCCCAGAGGGACAGGGAAGAGGTACCGGGGAGCTGTTTTTT
d_call: TRBD2; clone_size: once; j_call: TRBJ2-7; v_call: TRBV27; cdr3_aa: CASSLRFSGVGLSYEQYF; cdr3_nt: TGTGCCAGCAGTTTGAGGTTTAGCGGGGTTGGACTCTCCTACGAGCAGTACTTC
d_call: TRBD2; clone_size: .; j_call: TRBJ2-3; v_call: TRBV2; cdr3_aa: CASSPGVAGSTDTQYF; cdr3_nt: TGTGCCAGCAGCCCGGGGGTAGCGGGGAGCACAGATACGCAGTATTTT
d_call: TRBD1; clone_size: .; j_call: TRBJ2-5; v_call: TRBV9; cdr3_aa: CASSGGQGQETQYF; cdr3_nt: TGTGCCAGCAGCGGGGGACAGGGTCAAGAGACCCAGTACTTC
d_call: .; clone_size: .; j_call: TRBJ1-6; v_call: TRBV30; cdr3_aa: CAWSVPGHSPLHF; cdr3_nt: TGTGCCTGGAGTGTACCTGGCCATTCACCCCTCCACTTT
d_call: .; clone_size: .; j_call: TRBJ1-2; v_call: TRBV5-1; cdr3_aa: CASSLGLRGVFGYGYTF; cdr3_nt: TGCGCCAGCAGCTTGGGACTTCGGGGGGTATTTGGCTATGGCTACACCTTC
d_call: TRBD2; clone_size: .; j_call: TRBJ2-5; v_call: TRBV6-1; cdr3_aa: CASSVPSGGTQYF; cdr3_nt: TGTGCCAGCAGTGTGCCCAGCGGGGGGACCCAGTACTTC
d_call: .; clone_size: .; j_call: TRBJ1-3; v_call: TRBV21-1; cdr3_aa: CASSPGQTLSGNTIYF; cdr3_nt: TGTGCCAGCAGCCCGGGACAGACACTCTCTGGAAACACCATATATTTT
d_call: TRBD1; clone_size: .; j_call: TRBJ1-1; v_call: TRBV6-4; cdr3_aa: CASSETGGRTEAFF; cdr3_nt: TGTGCCAGCAGCGAGACAGGGGGCCGGACTGAAGCTTTCTTT
d_call: .; clone_size: .; j_call: TRBJ1-3; v_call: TRBV5-1; cdr3_aa: CASRSSGINSGNTIYF; cdr3_nt: TGCGCCAGCAGGAGTTCCGGGATAAACTCTGGAAACACCATATATTTT
d_call: TRBD1; clone_size: .; j_call: TRBJ2-3; v_call: TRBV13; cdr3_aa: CASSLGDRATDTQYF; cdr3_nt: TGTGCCAGCAGCTTAGGGGACAGGGCCACAGATACGCAGTATTTT
d_call: TRBD2; clone_size: .; j_call: TRBJ2-1; v_call: TRBV5-1; cdr3_aa: CASSPGGGNEQFF; cdr3_nt: TGCGCCAGCAGCCCGGGGGGGGGCAATGAGCAGTTCTTC
d_call: TRBD2; clone_size: once; j_call: TRBJ2-1; v_call: TRBV2; cdr3_aa: CASRRGRDYNEQFF; cdr3_nt: TGTGCCAGCAGGCGGGGGAGGGACTACAATGAGCAGTTCTTC
d_call: .; clone_size: .; j_call: TRBJ1-1; v_call: TRBV5-4; cdr3_aa: CASSPGGWSTEAFF; cdr3_nt: TGTGCCAGCAGCCCGGGGGGTTGGAGCACTGAAGCTTTCTTT
d_call: TRBD1; clone_size: .; j_call: TRBJ2-6; v_call: TRBV7-9; cdr3_aa: CASSVGQGAGANVLTF; cdr3_nt: TGTGCCAGCAGCGTAGGACAGGGCGCTGGGGCCAACGTCCTGACTTTC
d_call: .; clone_size: .; j_call: TRBJ1-5; v_call: TRBV6-6; cdr3_aa: CASSSDNQPQHF; cdr3_nt: TGTGCCAGCAGTTCAGACAATCAGCCCCAGCATTTT
d_call: .; clone_size: .; j_call: TRBJ1-2; v_call: TRBV2; cdr3_aa: CASSELQGYGYTF; cdr3_nt: TGTGCCAGCAGTGAATTGCAGGGGTATGGCTACACCTTC
d_call: .; clone_size: once; j_call: TRBJ1-2; v_call: TRBV7-2; cdr3_aa: CASSPPSGWEYGYTF; cdr3_nt: TGTGCCAGCAGCCCCCCTTCAGGCTGGGAGTATGGCTACACCTTC
d_call: .; clone_size: .; j_call: TRBJ2-2; v_call: TRBV7-7; cdr3_aa: CASSTGFANTGELFF; cdr3_nt: TGTGCTAGCAGCACAGGGTTCGCGAACACCGGGGAGCTGTTTTTT
d_call: .; clone_size: .; j_call: TRBJ2-3; v_call: TRBV10-1; cdr3_aa: CASTDSSTDTQYF; cdr3_nt: TGCGCCAGTACGGACTCCTCCACAGATACGCAGTATTTT
d_call: TRBD2; clone_size: .; j_call: TRBJ2-1; v_call: TRBV9; cdr3_aa: CASSVEEGLVRLNEQFF; cdr3_nt: TGTGCCAGCAGCGTCGAAGAGGGACTAGTTCGTCTCAATGAGCAGTTCTTC
d_call: .; clone_size: .; j_call: TRBJ1-3; v_call: TRBV7-6; cdr3_aa: CASSIPSRGGGNTIYF; cdr3_nt: TGTGCCAGCAGCATCCCGAGCAGGGGCGGAGGAAACACCATATATTTT
d_call: TRBD1; clone_size: .; j_call: TRBJ2-5; v_call: TRBV29-1; cdr3_aa: CSVARGMGETQYF; cdr3_nt: TGCAGCGTTGCCAGGGGGATGGGGGAGACCCAGTACTTC
d_call: .; clone_size: .; j_call: TRBJ1-5; v_call: TRBV19; cdr3_aa: CASSIDRTTGEPQHF; cdr3_nt: TGTGCCAGTAGTATAGATCGGACTACGGGGGAGCCCCAGCATTTT
d_call: .; clone_size: .; j_call: TRBJ2-7; v_call: TRBV2; cdr3_aa: CASSPWPSPGYEQYF; cdr3_nt: TGTGCCAGCAGCCCCTGGCCCTCTCCGGGCTACGAGCAGTACTTC
d_call: TRBD1; clone_size: .; j_call: TRBJ2-7; v_call: TRBV14; cdr3_aa: CASSQIPGQGAYEQYF; cdr3_nt: TGTGCCAGCAGCCAAATCCCGGGACAGGGGGCCTACGAGCAGTACTTC
d_call: TRBD2; clone_size: .; j_call: TRBJ2-1; v_call: TRBV10-3; cdr3_aa: CAISQPLAYEQFF; cdr3_nt: TGTGCCATCAGCCAACCACTAGCGTATGAGCAGTTCTTC
d_call: TRBD1; clone_size: .; j_call: TRBJ2-7; v_call: TRBV2; cdr3_aa: CASSRGQGYEQYF; cdr3_nt: TGTGCCAGCTCCCGGGGACAGGGATACGAGCAGTACTTC
d_call: TRBD2; clone_size: .; j_call: TRBJ2-7; v_call: TRBV27; cdr3_aa: CASSLSSGEPYEQYF; cdr3_nt: TGTGCCAGCAGTTTATCTAGCGGGGAACCCTACGAGCAGTACTTC
d_call: .; clone_size: .; j_call: TRBJ1-2; v_call: TRBV4-1; cdr3_aa: CASSQDGQLRGYTF; cdr3_nt: TGCGCCAGCAGCCAAGATGGACAGCTCCGGGGCTACACCTTC
d_call: TRBD1; clone_size: .; j_call: TRBJ1-1; v_call: TRBV5-1; cdr3_aa: CASNGQGISEAFF; cdr3_nt: TGCGCCAGCAATGGACAGGGAATAAGTGAAGCTTTCTTT
d_call: .; clone_size: .; j_call: TRBJ1-3; v_call: TRBV4-2; cdr3_aa: CASSPGAGATGNTIYF; cdr3_nt: TGTGCCAGCAGCCCCGGGGCGGGGGCTACTGGAAACACCATATATTTT
d_call: .; clone_size: .; j_call: TRBJ2-1; v_call: TRBV5-1; cdr3_aa: CASNPSSYNEQFF; cdr3_nt: TGCGCCAGCAACCCGAGCTCCTACAATGAGCAGTTCTTC
d_call: .; clone_size: few; j_call: TRBJ1-6; v_call: TRBV2; cdr3_aa: CASRDRILNSPLHF; cdr3_nt: TGTGCCAGCAGAGACAGGATTCTCAATTCACCCCTCCACTTT
d_call: TRBD1; clone_size: once; j_call: TRBJ1-1; v_call: TRBV6-4; cdr3_aa: CASSAMRQGTGDTEAFF; cdr3_nt: TGTGCCAGCAGTGCCATGAGACAGGGGACAGGCGACACTGAAGCTTTCTTT
d_call: .; clone_size: once; j_call: TRBJ1-3; v_call: TRBV4-1; cdr3_aa: CASSQVGRSGLTIYF; cdr3_nt: TGCGCCAGCAGCCAAGTCGGCAGAAGTGGACTCACCATATATTTT
d_call: TRBD2; clone_size: .; j_call: TRBJ2-3; v_call: TRBV27; cdr3_aa: CASSLLAGGQDTQYF; cdr3_nt: TGTGCCAGCAGTTTATTAGCGGGGGGCCAAGATACGCAGTATTTT